The 23 T cell receptor beta chains given below trace back to one sample, sequenced in a study of blood T cell repertoires in COVID-19. Measured with immunoSEQ multiplex PCR; TCRdb has only the in-frame clones, and not every one. The table lists about 160,000 clones, 82% of them singletons, with less than 20% in the top ten. The sample consisted of PBMCs or T cells enriched from blood (not recorded which). The receptors here all came from a man aged 55 to 70 who had recovered from COVID-19.

The CDR3, as DNA: TGTGCCAGCAGTTCATTCAGGCACGAGCAGTACTTC. It is translated as CASSSFRHEQYF. This chain joins TRBV28 and TRBJ2-7; D is uncertain. This CDR3 spans 12 amino acids. The germline gives CDR1 MDHEN, CDR2 SYDVKM. The germline V and J ends were trimmed by 4 bases and 5 bases, with 9 bases remaining between them.

V usage is TRBV7-2 and J usage is TRBJ2-7; TRBD1 might be the D (5 bases). The CDR3 has 15 amino acids. V gave up 2 bases and J gave up 1 base, with 12 bases separating them. Looked up from germline, CDR1 is SGHTA and CDR2 is FQGNSA. The CDR3 sequence: CASSLQQATSYEQYF. As DNA, the CDR3 is TGTGCCAGCAGCTTACAACAGGCCACTTCCTACGAGCAGTACTTC.

For the CDR3, the DNA is TGTGCCACCGGGGGGGGGCGCCTCAATGAGCAGTTCTTC. Translation: CATGGGRLNEQFF. The chain couples TRBV15 to TRBJ2-1; D may be TRBD2 (7 bases). Germline CDR1 LNHNV, CDR2 YYDKDF (reference sequence). This CDR3 is 13 amino acids long. Deletions cut 8 bases from V and 6 bases from J, with 14 bases between.

This chain links TRBV28 with TRBJ2-1; D perhaps matches TRBD1 (6 bases). Trimming took off 5 bases at V and 1 base at J, with 30 bases between the two ends. Germline V CDR1 and CDR2: MDHEN, SYDVKM. This CDR3 has 21 residues. CDR3 nucleotide sequence: TGTGCCAGCAGTCACGCAACCGCCGGACAGTGGGTGGTTTCGTCCTACAATGAGCAGTTCTTC. Translated, it gives CASSHATAGQWVVSSYNEQFF.

This chain uses TRBV28 with TRBJ2-1, with 7 bases identical to TRBD2. The CDR3 totals 14 residues. Germline CDR1 and CDR2: MDHEN and SYDVKM. V lost 3 bases to trimming and J lost 5 bases; unmatched junction nucleotides: 4. CDR3 amino acids: CASSLGGYNNEQFF. In nucleotides, the CDR3 is TGTGCCAGCAGTTTGGGAGGGTACAACAATGAGCAGTTCTTC.

The chain couples TRBV3-1 (or the pseudogene TRBV3-2) to TRBJ1-6; 8 bases are shared with TRBD1. The germline V gene encodes CDR1 LGHDT and CDR2 YNNKEL (reference sequence). The CDR3 runs 18 residues. The V and J ends lost 5 bases and 7 bases, in that order; junction bases with no gene match: 16. The CDR3 protein is CASSSPTGAGPGNSPLHF. CDR3 sequence (DNA): TGTGCCAGCAGCTCCCCGACAGGGGCTGGGCCGGGGAATTCACCCCTCCACTTT.

The J gene is TRBJ2-3, the V gene TRBV28; 8 nucleotides line up with TRBD1. This CDR3 spans 15 amino acids. V shed 2 bases, J shed 7 bases, and the junction held 8 bases outside the gene matches. Germline V gene lookup returns CDR1 MDHEN and CDR2 SYDVKM. This chain's CDR3 is CASSLLDREMNTQYF. The CDR3 DNA sequence: TGTGCCAGCAGTTTACTGGACAGGGAAATGAATACGCAGTATTTT.

The genes are TRBV3-1 (or the pseudogene TRBV3-2) and TRBJ2-2; 12 bases are shared with TRBD2. This CDR3 region has 16 residues. Germline V CDR1 and CDR2: LGHDT, YNNKEL (reference sequence). V dropped 4 bases and J dropped 7; count of bases not matched to a gene: 7. The CDR3 DNA sequence: TGTGCCAGCAGCCCCCGACTAGCGGGGGCAGGCGGGGAGCTGTTTTTT. It encodes CASSPRLAGAGGELFF.

A single count supports this clone. V is TRBV29-1 and J is TRBJ1-1, with TRBD1 identical over 7 bases. In germline, CDR1 is SQVTM, CDR2 ANQGSEA. The CDR3 has 14 residues. V lost 4 bases to trimming and J lost 1 base; unmatched junction nucleotides: 6. The CDR3 here is CSVVAGGGNTEAFF. As DNA, the CDR3 is TGCAGCGTTGTAGCAGGGGGTGGGAACACTGAAGCTTTCTTT.

The gene calls are TRBV19 and TRBJ2-5; 10 bases fit TRBD1. This CDR3 has 18 residues. J lost 4 bases, V lost 5 bases, and 16 bases had no gene match. CDR1 is LNHDA, CDR2 SQIVND, per germline (reference sequence). The CDR3 is CASSPGTGDLLLGETQYF. CDR3 nucleotides: TGTGCCAGTAGTCCCGGGACAGGGGACTTATTGCTAGGAGAGACCCAGTACTTC.

The DNA of the CDR3 is TGTGCCAGTAGTGACCCAGGGGGCGCGGGTCAGACCCAGTACTTC. It is translated as CASSDPGGAGQTQYF. The gene calls are TRBV19 and TRBJ2-5; 8 positions match TRBD1. CDR1 and CDR2 (germline): LNHDA, SQIVND (reference sequence). V dropped 5 bases and J dropped 6; count of bases not matched to a gene: 11. The CDR3 has 15 amino acids.

This rearrangement joins TRBV7-3 to TRBJ1-2; 9 bases are shared with TRBD1. V was clipped by 5 bases and J by 2 bases; unmatched bases: 12. CDR3 length: 17 amino acids. CDR1 is SGHTA, CDR2 FQGTGA, per germline. CDR3 loop: CASSPRSATGGNYGYTF. In DNA, the CDR3 is TGTGCCAGCAGCCCTAGGTCGGCGACAGGGGGGAACTATGGCTACACCTTC.

The chain has TRBV19 and TRBJ1-3; TRBD1 matches at 7 bases. CDR1 and CDR2 from the germline V gene are LNHDA and SQIVND (reference sequence). V shed 7 bases and J 4 bases; nucleotides not matched to a gene: 10. There are 15 residues in the CDR3. The CDR3 DNA reads as TGTGCCAGTACTCAAGACAGGGAGCAAGGAAACACCATATATTTT. It translates to CASTQDREQGNTIYF.

V gene TRBV24-1 combines with J gene TRBJ2-5; 9 bases map to TRBD1. The CDR3 length is 14 residues. The V and J ends lost 4 bases and 4 bases, in that order; junction bases with no gene match: 3. Germline V gene lookup returns CDR1 KGHDR and CDR2 SFDVKD. CDR3 DNA sequence: TGTGCCACCAGTGAAGGGGACAGGGCAGAGACCCAGTACTTC. As protein: CATSEGDRAETQYF.

This clone was seen a few times. V gene TRBV6-5 combines with J gene TRBJ1-4; D perhaps matches TRBD1 (5 bases). Germline loops: CDR1 MNHEY, CDR2 SVGAGI. Trimming took 6 bases from V and 3 from J, leaving 11 bases between them. CDR3 length: 14 amino acids. CDR3 in DNA: TGTGCCAGCAGCCCGCGGGACCCTAATGAAAAACTGTTTTTT. Protein sequence: CASSPRDPNEKLFF.

The chain carries TRBV18 and TRBJ2-5; 8 nucleotides align to TRBD1. After removal of 6 bases from V and 5 bases from J, the junction contained 8 bases not matched to a gene. There are 14 residues in the CDR3. Germline-derived CDR1 and CDR2 are KGHSH and LQKENI. CDR3 in DNA: TGTGCCAGCTCCCCTGGGACAGGCGGGGAGACCCAGTACTTC. Translated, it gives CASSPGTGGETQYF.

This clone was picked up one time. One end of the junction does not line up with germline, which may come from a read error. V is TRBV7-7 and J is TRBJ2-1, with 9 bases that match TRBD1. Germline CDR1 is SSHAT and CDR2 is FNYEAQ (reference sequence). This CDR3 has 15 amino acids. The CDR3 sequence is CASSELQGAVGEQFF. The CDR3 nucleotides read TGTGCTAGCAGCGAGTTACAGGGGGCCGTAGGTGAGCAGTTCTTC.

V is TRBV5-6 and J is TRBJ1-1, with no clear D. CDR1 is SGHDT, CDR2 YYEEEE, per germline. V was pared by 0 bases and J by 5 bases, with 8 bases between. The CDR3 loop spans 13 amino acids. The DNA for the CDR3 is TGTGCCAGCAGCTTGGGAAGGGAGACTGAAGCTTTCTTT. It translates to CASSLGRETEAFF.

J is TRBJ2-2 and V is TRBV4-1; 10 positions agree with TRBD1. CDR3 length: 15 residues. Losses at the gene ends were 2 bases for V and 5 bases for J; bases not matched to a gene: 2. In germline, CDR1 is MGHRA, CDR2 YSYEKL. CDR3 DNA: TGCGCCAGCAGCCAACAGGGACAGGGGACCGGGGAGCTGTTTTTT. Translating gives CASSQQGQGTGELFF.

About this clone: Other DNA sequences in the same sample also yield this CDR3. The J gene is TRBJ2-2, the V gene TRBV24-1; D not certain. This CDR3 has 12 amino acids. Germline CDR1 KGHDR, CDR2 SFDVKD. V lost 6 bases and J 6 bases, leaving 7 bases between the germline ends. In DNA form, the CDR3 reads TGTGCCACCAGTCCATCCCCCGGGGAGCTGTTTTTT. Translated: CATSPSPGELFF.

The chain couples TRBV27 to TRBJ2-7, with 13 bases that match TRBD2. V was clipped by 2 bases and J by 10 bases; unmatched bases: 8. Germline lookup yields CDR1 MNHEY and CDR2 SMNVEV (reference sequence). This CDR3 is 15 amino acids long. The CDR3 spells CASSLNRLAGGQQYF. The DNA of the CDR3 is TGTGCCAGCAGTTTAAATCGACTAGCGGGAGGTCAACAGTACTTC.

The chain employs TRBV11-2 and TRBJ2-3, with TRBD1 identical over 9 bases. J gave up 11 bases and V 4 bases, and 13 bases lay outside the gene matches. CDR3 length equals 15 residues. Germline loops: CDR1 SGHAT, CDR2 FQNNGV. The CDR3 is CASSSTPNSDRGQYF. In DNA, the CDR3 is TGTGCCAGCAGCTCTACACCCAACTCGGACAGGGGGCAGTATTTT.

The J gene is TRBJ1-2, the V gene TRBV28; no firm D call. The germline V gene encodes CDR1 MDHEN and CDR2 SYDVKM. V was trimmed by 5 bases and J by 8 bases, leaving 9 bases between them. The CDR3 has 11 residues. The CDR3 here is CASSGTRGYTF. The CDR3 DNA follows: TGTGCCAGCAGTGGTACTCGGGGCTACACCTTC.